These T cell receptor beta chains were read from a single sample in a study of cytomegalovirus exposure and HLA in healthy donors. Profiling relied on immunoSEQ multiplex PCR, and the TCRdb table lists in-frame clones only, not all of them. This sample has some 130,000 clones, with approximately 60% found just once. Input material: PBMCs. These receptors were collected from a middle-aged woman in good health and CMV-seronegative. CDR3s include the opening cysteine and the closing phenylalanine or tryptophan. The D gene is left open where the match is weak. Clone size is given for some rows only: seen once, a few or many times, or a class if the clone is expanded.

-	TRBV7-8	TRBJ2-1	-	CASSETPRTKRDEQFF	TGTGCCAGCAGCGAAACCCCCCGGACTAAGAGGGATGAGCAGTTCTTC
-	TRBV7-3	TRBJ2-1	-	CASSLTVGGARNEQFF	TGTGCCAGCAGCTTAACAGTCGGCGGTGCAAGAAATGAGCAGTTCTTC
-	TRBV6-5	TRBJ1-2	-	CASKTRTSRYGYTF	TGTGCCAGCAAAACCCGGACTTCTCGGTATGGCTACACCTTC
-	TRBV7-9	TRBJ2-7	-	CASSRGGSYEQYF	TGTGCCAGCAGCCGAGGAGGGTCCTACGAGCAGTACTTC
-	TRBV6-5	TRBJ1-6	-	CASSADREATSPLHF	TGTGCCAGCAGCGCCGACAGAGAAGCTACGTCACCCCTCCACTTT
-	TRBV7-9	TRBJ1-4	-	CASSPHRASLFF	TGTGCCAGCAGCCCGCACAGGGCTTCGCTGTTTTTT
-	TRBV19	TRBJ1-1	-	CGSRPARNTEAFF	TGTGGTTCGAGGCCGGCGAGGAACACTGAAGCTTTCTTT
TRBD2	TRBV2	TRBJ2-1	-	CASRLRLAGTYNEQFF	TGTGCCAGCAGGCTAAGACTAGCGGGGACTTACAATGAGCAGTTCTTC
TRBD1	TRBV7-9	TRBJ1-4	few	CASSSRGEVGEKLFF	TGTGCCAGCAGCTCCAGGGGGGAAGTAGGTGAAAAACTGTTTTTT
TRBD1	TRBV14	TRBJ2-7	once	CASSRQGTGNYEQYF	TGTGCCAGCAGCCGGCAAGGGACAGGTAACTACGAGCAGTACTTC
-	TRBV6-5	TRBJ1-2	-	CASSPRSNYGYTF	TGTGCCAGCAGCCCCAGATCTAACTATGGCTACACCTTC
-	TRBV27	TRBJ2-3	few	CASSRNKEGDTQYF	TGTGCCAGCAGTCGGAATAAGGAGGGGGATACGCAGTATTTT
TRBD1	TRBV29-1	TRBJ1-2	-	CSVQGKGAYGYTF	TGCAGCGTACAGGGGAAAGGGGCCTATGGCTACACCTTC
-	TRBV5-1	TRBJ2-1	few	CASSQGTLRGEQFF	TGCGCCAGCAGCCAGGGGACCCTCCGAGGTGAGCAGTTCTTC
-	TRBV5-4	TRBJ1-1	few	CASSRPSPADRRRNTEAFF	TGTGCCAGCAGCCGGCCCTCCCCAGCCGACAGACGCCGGAACACTGAAGCTTTCTTT
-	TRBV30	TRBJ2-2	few	CAWTRREGRLGGELFF	TGTGCCTGGACCCGCCGCGAGGGGAGGCTAGGCGGGGAGCTGTTTTTT
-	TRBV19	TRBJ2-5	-	CASSHIGGGTGFQETQYF	TGTGCCAGTAGTCATATAGGGGGGGGGACAGGATTTCAAGAGACCCAGTACTTC
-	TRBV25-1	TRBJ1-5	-	CASSATGYNQPQHF	TGTGCCAGCAGTGCGACAGGATACAATCAGCCCCAGCATTTT
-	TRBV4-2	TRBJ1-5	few	CASSQEGGKGRHNQPQHF	TGTGCCAGCAGCCAAGAAGGCGGAAAGGGGAGGCACAATCAGCCCCAGCATTTT
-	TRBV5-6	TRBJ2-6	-	CASSLDSLYGSGANVLTF	TGTGCCAGCAGCTTGGACAGTCTCTATGGCTCTGGGGCCAACGTCCTGACTTTC
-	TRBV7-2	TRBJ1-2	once	CASNLGGGYYGYTF	TGTGCCAGCAACCTTGGGGGGGGGTACTATGGCTACACCTTC
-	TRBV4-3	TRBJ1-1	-	CASSPSWANTEAFF	TGCGCCAGCAGCCCCTCGTGGGCGAACACTGAAGCTTTCTTT
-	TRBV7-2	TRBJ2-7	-	CASSSTGLSYEQYF	TGTGCCAGCAGCTCGACAGGCCTCTCCTACGAGCAGTACTTC
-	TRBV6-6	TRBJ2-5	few	CASSYSKLQETQYF	TGTGCCAGCAGTTACTCGAAACTCCAAGAGACCCAGTACTTC
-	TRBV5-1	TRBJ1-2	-	CASSLSPGVGNYGYTF	TGCGCCAGCAGCTTGTCCCCAGGGGTTGGAAACTATGGCTACACCTTC
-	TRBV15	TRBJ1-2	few	CATSRGEGAYGYTF	TGTGCCACCAGCAGAGGGGAAGGGGCCTATGGCTACACCTTC
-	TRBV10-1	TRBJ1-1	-	CASRPLGRGNFF	TGCGCCAGCAGACCTCTTGGCAGGGGAAATTTCTTT
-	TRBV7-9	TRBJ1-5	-	CASSPNPHQPQHF	TGTGCCAGCAGCCCCAATCCCCATCAGCCCCAGCATTTT
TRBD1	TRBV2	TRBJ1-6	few	CARSGQGQDSPLHF	TGTGCCAGGAGCGGACAGGGTCAAGATTCACCCCTCCACTTT
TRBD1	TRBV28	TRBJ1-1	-	CASSSTGDQNTEAFF	TGTGCCAGCAGTTCAACAGGGGACCAGAACACTGAAGCTTTCTTT
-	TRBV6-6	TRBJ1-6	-	CASSPGSYNSPLHF	TGTGCCAGCTCCCCCGGCTCCTATAATTCACCCCTCCACTTT
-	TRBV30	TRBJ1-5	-	CAWSGGGRGQPQHF	TGTGCCTGGAGTGGAGGGGGACGGGGTCAGCCCCAGCATTTT
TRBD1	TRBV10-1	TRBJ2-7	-	CARHNRHPRAPRGQRNEQYF	TGCGCCAGACATAATCGCCACCCCAGAGCCCCCCGGGGACAGCGTAACGAGCAGTACTTC
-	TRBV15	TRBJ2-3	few	CATSRGGQVTDTQYF	TGTGCCACCAGCAGAGGTGGGCAGGTCACAGATACGCAGTATTTT
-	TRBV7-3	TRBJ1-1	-	CASSPLGVGQKAFF	TGTGCCAGCAGCCCCCTCGGAGTTGGACAGAAAGCTTTCTTT
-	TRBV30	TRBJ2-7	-	CAWISPGRGSSYEQYF	TGTGCCTGGATTTCTCCCGGACGGGGAAGCTCCTACGAGCAGTACTTC
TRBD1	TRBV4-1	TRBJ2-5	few	CASSQLVGTGSVTSQETQYF	TGCGCCAGCAGCCAACTGGTCGGGACAGGGTCCGTGACCTCACAAGAGACCCAGTACTTC
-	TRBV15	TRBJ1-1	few	CATSRDSGGGGQAFF	TGTGCCACCAGCAGAGATAGCGGTGGGGGGGGCCAAGCTTTCTTT
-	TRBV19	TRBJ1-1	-	CASSPGGNTEAFF	TGTGCCAGTAGTCCCGGGGGGAACACTGAAGCTTTCTTT
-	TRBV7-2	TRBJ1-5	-	CASSQREDQPQHF	TGTGCCAGCAGCCAGAGAGAGGATCAGCCCCAGCATTTT
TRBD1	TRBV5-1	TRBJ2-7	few	CASSLEDRAYHF	TGCGCCAGCAGCTTGGAAGACAGGGCTTACCACTTC
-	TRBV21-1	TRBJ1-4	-	CASSKPPGGSHEKLFF	TGTGCCAGCAGCAAACCCCCTGGGGGCTCTCATGAAAAACTGTTTTTT
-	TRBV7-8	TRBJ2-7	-	CASSTFGEQYF	TGTGCCAGCAGCACGTTCGGGGAGCAGTACTTC
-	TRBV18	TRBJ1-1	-	CASSPSGVNTEAFF	TGTGCCAGCTCACCCTCAGGGGTTAACACTGAAGCTTTCTTT
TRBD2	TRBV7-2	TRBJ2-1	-	CASSPPGLGYNEQFF	TGTGCCAGCAGTCCACCGGGACTAGGCTACAATGAGCAGTTCTTC
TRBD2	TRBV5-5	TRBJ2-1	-	CASSRMAGVSYNEQFF	TGTGCCAGCAGCCGGATGGCGGGGGTCTCCTACAATGAGCAGTTCTTC
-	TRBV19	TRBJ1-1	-	CASSPAFRNTEAFF	TGTGCCAGTAGTCCTGCGTTTAGGAACACTGAAGCTTTCTTT
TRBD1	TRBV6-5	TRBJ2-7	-	CASSYAQGAYEQYF	TGTGCCAGCAGTTACGCCCAGGGGGCCTACGAGCAGTACTTC
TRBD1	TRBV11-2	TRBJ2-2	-	CASSLVHRGPGELFF	TGTGCCAGCAGCTTAGTCCACAGGGGCCCCGGGGAGCTGTTTTTT
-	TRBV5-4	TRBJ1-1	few	CASSLEGVGTEAFF	TGTGCCAGCAGCTTGGAGGGGGTGGGAACTGAAGCTTTCTTT
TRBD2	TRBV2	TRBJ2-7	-	CASSQLGGGLSYGQYF	TGTGCCAGCAGCCAGTTGGGGGGGGGACTTTCGTACGGGCAGTACTTC
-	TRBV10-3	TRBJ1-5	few	CASGGAPGTPNQPQHF	TGTGCCTCTGGGGGGGCCCCCGGGACGCCCAATCAGCCCCAGCATTTT
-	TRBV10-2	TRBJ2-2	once	CASNEVPGELFF	TGCGCCAGCAACGAGGTCCCCGGGGAGCTGTTTTTT